These 23 T cell receptor beta chains originate from one sample sequenced in a study of blood T cells in healthy people across ages. Through a sample-barcoded 5' primer and a J-beta primer mix, a second PCR was run for 7 to 11 cycles. Each CDR3 protein gets one entry after TCRdb re-called the 5' RACE reads with MiXCR. The data contain approximately 800,000 distinct CDR3 sequences, roughly 24% of them seen just once; the ten biggest clones take up around 3%. In addition, the sample was reused for a study of T cells of mothers and their children.

Sequencing was done on a sample of blood. These TCRs come from a boy between 10 and 17 years old in good health.

This rearrangement joins TRBV7-3 to TRBJ2-1; a possible D gene is TRBD2 (5 bases). TRBJ2-7 matches the DNA end more closely, so the J call is doubtful. Per germline, CDR1 SGHTA and CDR2 FQGTGA. CDR3 length: 16 residues. CDR3 residues: CASSLTPGMEPYEQYF. The CDR3, as DNA: TGTGCCAGCAGCTTAACCCCGGGAATGGAGCCCTACGAGCAGTACTTC.

Only a few counts were recorded for this clonotype. This sequence joins TRBV5-1 and TRBJ1-2, with D possibly TRBD1 on 5 matching bases. V was pared by 1 base and J by 6 bases, with 10 bases between. Germline CDR1 reads SGHRS; CDR2 reads YFSETQ. This CDR3 has 13 amino acids. CDR3 bases: TGCGCCAGCAGCTTGATCCTAGGGGATGGCTACACCTTC. Translating it yields CASSLILGDGYTF.

The gene calls are TRBV24-1 and TRBJ2-5; D possibly corresponds to TRBD2 (5 bases). The germline V and J ends were trimmed by 4 bases and 2 bases, with 10 bases remaining between them. The CDR3 consists of 14 residues. CDR1 is KGHDR and CDR2 is SFDVKD in the germline V gene. CDR3 nucleotide sequence: TGTGCCACCAGTGACAGCGGCAGTCAAGAGACCCAGTACTTC. It yields the protein CATSDSGSQETQYF.

This clonotype has a handful of counts. V gene TRBV7-2 combines with J gene TRBJ1-3; D gene unclear. Germline V gene lookup returns CDR1 SGHTA and CDR2 FQGNSA. CDR3 length: 15 residues. Deletions cut 1 base from V and 7 bases from J, with 14 bases between. CDR3 sequence: CASSLGGSLRNTIYF. The CDR3, as DNA: TGTGCCAGCAGCTTAGGAGGATCTCTTCGGAACACCATATATTTT.

This clonotype was counted between two and nine times. The rearrangement uses TRBV20-1 and TRBJ2-1; 8 bases line up with TRBD2. Germline loops: CDR1 DFQATT, CDR2 SNEGSKA (reference sequence). V was pared by 2 bases and J by 4 bases, with 7 bases of the junction left unmatched. The CDR3 loop spans 15 amino acids. The CDR3 DNA follows: TGCAGTGCTAGAAAGCGGGGGCCCGATTACAATGAGCAGTTCTTC. Its protein is CSARKRGPDYNEQFF.

This clonotype was picked up a small number of times. The chain has TRBV5-1 and TRBJ2-3; 9 bases match TRBD1. CDR3 length equals 15 residues. Trimming cost V 0 bases and J 5 bases; bases outside gene matches: 4. CDR1 and CDR2 from the germline V gene are SGHRS and YFSETQ. DNA for the CDR3: TGCGCCAGCAGCTTGGAGGACAGGGGTAAAGATACGCAGTATTTT. Protein sequence: CASSLEDRGKDTQYF.

This clonotype was observed a few times. This CDR3 reads CASSQGGEAQYF. The CDR3 DNA reads as TGTGCCAGCAGCCAAGGCGGCGAGGCGCAGTATTTT. This chain links TRBV3-1 with TRBJ2-3; no definite D call. The CDR3 length is 12 residues. Germline values: CDR1 LGHDT, CDR2 YNNKEL (reference sequence). V was pared by 1 base and J by 10 bases, with 9 bases between.

As DNA, the CDR3 is TGCAGCGTTGCAGGGGATTATGGCTACACCTTC. Translated: CSVAGDYGYTF. The chain has TRBV29-1 and TRBJ1-2, with D maybe TRBD1 (6 bases). The V end lost 4 bases, the J end lost 5 bases, and 8 bases lay between the germline ends. CDR1 SQVTM and CDR2 ANQGSEA come from the germline V gene. CDR3 size: 11 residues.

This chain connects TRBV9 to TRBJ2-1, with D possibly matching TRBD1 (5 bases). Germline loops: CDR1 SGDLS, CDR2 YYNGEE. The CDR3 is 17 amino acids. V lost 4 bases and J lost 0, with 17 bases in between. In DNA form, the CDR3 reads TGTGCCAGCAGCCCAACATGGGGCTACCGCTCCTACAATGAGCAGTTCTTC. Amino acids: CASSPTWGYRSYNEQFF.

Notes on this clonotype: At one of its ends the junction is not consistent with the germline gene, which may arise from a read error. The chain combines TRBV27 with TRBJ2-3, with TRBD1 matching over 7 bases. The germline CDR1 and CDR2 sequences are MNHEY and SMNVEV (reference sequence). The CDR3 totals 16 residues. In DNA, the CDR3 is TGTGCCAGCAGTTTAGGACCCCCGTCGGGGACAGATACGCGGTATTTT. This codes for CASSLGPPSGTDTRYF.

In this sample, this clonotype turned up a few times. The rearrangement uses TRBV12-5 and TRBJ2-1; 8 positions match TRBD2. Germline-derived CDR1 and CDR2 are LGHNT and FRNRAP. Trimming at V came to 7 bases and at J to 0 bases, leaving 8 bases not matched to a gene. CDR3 length equals 16 residues. CDR3 sequence reads: CASDYGGASSYNEQFF. DNA for the CDR3: TGTGCTAGTGATTACGGGGGGGCAAGCTCCTACAATGAGCAGTTCTTC.

V usage is TRBV10-3 and J usage is TRBJ2-5, with D possibly called TRBD1 or TRBD2 (6 bases each). V was shortened by 8 bases and J by 2 bases, with 12 bases between the two germline ends. Looked up from germline, CDR1 is ENHRY and CDR2 is SYGVKD. The CDR3 spans 13 residues. CDR3 DNA sequence: TGTGCCATCGGCGGGGACACTCAAGAGACCCAGTACTTC. This translates into CAIGGDTQETQYF.

This rearrangement joins TRBV2 to TRBJ2-7, with 11 bases aligning to TRBD1. The CDR3 is 15 amino acids. Germline CDR1 reads SNHLY; CDR2 reads FYNNEI. With 0 bases clipped from V and 3 bases from J, the junction kept 1 base outside the gene matches. CDR3: CASSEAGTGGYEQYF. The CDR3 nucleotides read TGTGCCAGCAGTGAAGCGGGGACAGGGGGCTACGAGCAGTACTTC.

This clonotype was seen a few times. The chain couples TRBV12-3 or TRBV12-4 to TRBJ1-5; D unresolved. The CDR3 extends over 16 amino acids. With 3 bases removed from V and 0 bases from J, the gap between germline ends came to 12 bases. This CDR3 reads CASSLTDLYSNQPQHF. The CDR3, as DNA: TGTGCCAGCAGTTTGACGGACCTGTATAGCAATCAGCCCCAGCATTTT.

This sequence joins TRBV4-2 and TRBJ2-1, with D possibly matching TRBD1 (5 bases). The CDR3 sequence is 16 residues long. V lost 0 bases and J lost 0, with 9 bases in between. From germline, CDR1 is LGHNA and CDR2 YNFKEQ. The CDR3 reads CASSQDSTGSYNEQFF. The CDR3 DNA reads as TGTGCCAGCAGCCAAGATAGCACAGGCTCCTACAATGAGCAGTTCTTC.

This clonotype turned up a few times. This chain links TRBV6-2 or TRBV6-3 with TRBJ2-7; 11 positions agree with TRBD1. Germline trimming cut 2 bases from V and 3 bases from J; bases unmatched to any gene: 3. The V gene's germline CDR1 is MNHEY and CDR2 SVGEGT. The CDR3 loop spans 15 amino acids. This chain's CDR3 is CASSYGGTGGYEQYF. The CDR3 DNA sequence: TGTGCCAGCAGTTACGGTGGGACAGGGGGCTACGAGCAGTACTTC.

This clonotype was detected many times. This chain uses TRBV3-1 with TRBJ2-3; D gene uncertain. Germline lookup yields CDR1 LGHDT and CDR2 YNNKEL (reference sequence). V was pared by 1 base and J by 0 bases, with 2 bases between. The CDR3 consists of 13 residues. The CDR3 nucleotides are TGTGCCAGCAGCCAAGTTAGCACAGATACGCAGTATTTT. Translating gives CASSQVSTDTQYF.

This clonotype turned up a few times. J is TRBJ2-7 and V is TRBV20-1; 8 bases are shared with TRBD2. The germline V gene has CDR1 DFQATT and CDR2 SNEGSKA (reference sequence). The CDR3 extends over 16 amino acids. The ends lost 3 bases at V and 1 base at J; junction bases unmatched: 11. CDR3 nucleotide sequence: TGCAGTGCTAGTGGGCACCGGGGGGGCGAATCCTACGAGCAGTACTTC. This translates into CSASGHRGGESYEQYF.

The chain has TRBV20-1 and TRBJ2-5; the match to TRBD2 covers 7 bases. The CDR3 consists of 12 residues. V lost 6 bases, J lost 5 bases, and 6 bases stayed unmatched. Germline-derived CDR1 and CDR2 are DFQATT and SNEGSKA (reference sequence). CDR3 residues: CSALAAGETQYF. As DNA, the CDR3 is TGCAGTGCCCTAGCGGCGGGGGAGACCCAGTACTTC.

This clonotype appeared a few times. V and J are TRBV19 and TRBJ1-2; no clear D gene. This CDR3 is built from 14 residues. Germline CDR1 LNHDA, CDR2 SQIVND (reference sequence). Trimming took 7 bases from V and 7 from J, leaving 19 bases between them. CDR3 sequence (DNA): TGTGCCAGTAAACCGACGGGGTATGATGGTGGCTACACCTTC. Translated: CASKPTGYDGGYTF.

The chain joins TRBV7-2 to TRBJ1-2, with no clear D. Trimming removed 0 bases from V and 9 bases from J, with 5 bases in between. There are 11 residues in the CDR3. Germline CDR1 and CDR2: SGHTA and FQGNSA. The CDR3 spells CASSLAGRYTF. The CDR3 DNA reads TGTGCCAGCAGCTTAGCTGGTCGCTACACCTTC.

This clonotype was seen only once. The chain has TRBV10-3 and TRBJ2-3, with a weak D call TRBD1 (6 bases). The germline V gene has CDR1 ENHRY and CDR2 SYGVKD. V was pared by 6 bases and J by 6 bases, with 13 bases between. This CDR3 is built from 13 residues. CDR3 nucleotides: TGTGCCATCAGCGAAGGGGACACGGATACGCAGTATTTT. Translated, it gives CAISEGDTDTQYF.

V gene TRBV20-1 combines with J gene TRBJ2-5; D gene uncertain. The assigned J gene may be wrong: the sequence end matches TRBJ2-7 better. Per germline, CDR1 DFQATT and CDR2 SNEGSKA (reference sequence). The CDR3 has 15 residues. CDR3 in amino acids: CSARDWTLGTYEQYF. DNA of the CDR3: TGCAGTGCTAGAGATTGGACCTTAGGGACCTACGAGCAGTACTTC.